This T cell receptor (beta chain) was profiled in a study of radiotherapy plus CTLA-4 blockade in lung cancer. Study observations and caveats: Once radiotherapy plus ipilimumab had been given, TCR clones derived from tumor expanded in blood. Early shifts in blood T cell clones, with interferon-beta, reportedly predicted response best.

Chemo-refractory metastatic non-small-cell lung cancer patients were treated with focal radiation plus CTLA-4 blockade with ipilimumab. As to this clone: What it recognizes is unknown.

Libraries were prepared by immunoSEQ multiplex PCR; TCRdb keeps only in-frame clonotypes and omits some of them. This sample has 57,000 or so clones, with around 77% found just once. V was cut by 4 bases and J by 1 base, with 14 bases left in between. Germline V CDR1 and CDR2: SGHRS, YFSETQ. The CDR3 length is 15 residues. The receptor's source is a human donor with non-small cell lung cancer who had a complete response to radiotherapy plus ipilimumab. Sequenced material: peripheral blood, taken from a patient treated with radiotherapy plus ipilimumab. The chain carries TRBV5-1 and TRBJ1-1, with D possibly matching TRBD1 (6 bases). The CDR3 region is CASSPLGTRNTEAFF. Written as DNA, the CDR3 is TGCGCCAGCAGCCCCTTAGGGACAAGGAACACTGAAGCTTTCTTT. The full variable domain, rest sourced from reference TRBV5-1 and TRBJ1-1, is KAGVTQTPRYLIKTRGQQVTLSCSPISGHRSVSWYQQTPGQGLQFLFEYFSETQRNKGNFPGRFSGRQFSNSRSEMNVSTLELGDSALYLCASSPLGTRNTEAFFGQGTRLTVV.